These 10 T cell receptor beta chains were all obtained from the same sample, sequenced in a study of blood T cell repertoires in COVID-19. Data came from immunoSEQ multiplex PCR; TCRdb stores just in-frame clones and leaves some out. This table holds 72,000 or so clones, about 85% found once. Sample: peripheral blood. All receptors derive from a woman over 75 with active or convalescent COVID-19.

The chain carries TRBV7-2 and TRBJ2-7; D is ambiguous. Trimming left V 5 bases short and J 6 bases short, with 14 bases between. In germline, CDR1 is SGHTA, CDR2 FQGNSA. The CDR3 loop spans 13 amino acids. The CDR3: CASSIRVVSEQYF. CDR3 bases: TGTGCCAGCAGCATACGGGTAGTATCCGAGCAGTACTTC.

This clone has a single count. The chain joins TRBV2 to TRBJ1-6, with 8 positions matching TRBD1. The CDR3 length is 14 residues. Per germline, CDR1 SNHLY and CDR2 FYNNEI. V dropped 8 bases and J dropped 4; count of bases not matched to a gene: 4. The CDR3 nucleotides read TGTGCCAGCTGGACAGGGATATATAATTCACCCCTCCACTTT. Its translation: CASWTGIYNSPLHF.

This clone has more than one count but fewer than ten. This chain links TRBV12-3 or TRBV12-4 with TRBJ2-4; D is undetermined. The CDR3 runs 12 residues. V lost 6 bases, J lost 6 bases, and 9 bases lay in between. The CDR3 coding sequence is TGTGCCAGCAGCCTAGTCGGAAACATTCAGTACTTC. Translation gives CASSLVGNIQYF.

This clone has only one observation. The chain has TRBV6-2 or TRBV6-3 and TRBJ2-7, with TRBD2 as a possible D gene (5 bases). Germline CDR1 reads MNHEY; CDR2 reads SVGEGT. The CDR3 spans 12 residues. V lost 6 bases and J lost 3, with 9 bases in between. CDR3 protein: CASSLRGYEQYF. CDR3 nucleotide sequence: TGTGCCAGCAGCCTCCGGGGCTACGAGCAGTACTTC.

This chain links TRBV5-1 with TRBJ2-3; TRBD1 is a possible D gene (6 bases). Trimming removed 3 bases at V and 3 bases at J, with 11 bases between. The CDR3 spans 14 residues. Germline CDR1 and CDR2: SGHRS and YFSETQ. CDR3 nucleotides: TGCGCCAGCAGCTCTTCCAGGGGTACAGATACGCAGTATTTT. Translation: CASSSSRGTDTQYF.

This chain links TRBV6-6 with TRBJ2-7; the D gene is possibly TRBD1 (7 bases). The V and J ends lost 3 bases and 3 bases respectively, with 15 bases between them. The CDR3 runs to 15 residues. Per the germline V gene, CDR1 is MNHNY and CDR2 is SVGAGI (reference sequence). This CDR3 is CASSYRQGGVYEQYF. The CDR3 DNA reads TGTGCCAGCAGTTATCGGCAGGGGGGTGTCTACGAGCAGTACTTC.

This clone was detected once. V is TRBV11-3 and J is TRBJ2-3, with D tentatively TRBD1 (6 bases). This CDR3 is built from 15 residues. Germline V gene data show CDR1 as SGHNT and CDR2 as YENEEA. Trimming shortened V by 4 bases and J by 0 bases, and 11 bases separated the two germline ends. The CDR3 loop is CASSSGQTSTDTQYF. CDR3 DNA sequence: TGTGCCAGCAGCTCCGGACAGACTAGCACAGATACGCAGTATTTT.

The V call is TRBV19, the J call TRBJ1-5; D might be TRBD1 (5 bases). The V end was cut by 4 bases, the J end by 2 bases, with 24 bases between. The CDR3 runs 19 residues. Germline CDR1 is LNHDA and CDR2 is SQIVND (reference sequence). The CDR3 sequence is CASSSAKGRAAHGNQPQHF. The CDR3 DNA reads TGTGCCAGTAGTAGCGCGAAGGGCAGGGCCGCCCATGGCAATCAGCCCCAGCATTTT.

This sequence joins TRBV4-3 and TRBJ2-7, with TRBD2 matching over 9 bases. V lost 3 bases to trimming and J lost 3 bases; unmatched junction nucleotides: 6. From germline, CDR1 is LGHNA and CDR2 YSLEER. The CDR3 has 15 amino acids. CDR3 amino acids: CASSHGTSSHYEQYF. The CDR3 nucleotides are TGCGCCAGCAGCCACGGGACTAGCTCTCACTACGAGCAGTACTTC.

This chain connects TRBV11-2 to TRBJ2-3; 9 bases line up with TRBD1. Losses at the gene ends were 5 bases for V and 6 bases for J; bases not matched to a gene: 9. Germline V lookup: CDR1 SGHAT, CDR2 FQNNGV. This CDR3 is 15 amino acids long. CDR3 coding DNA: TGTGCCAGCAGCCCCGGGGACAGGGTAACTGATACGCAGTATTTT. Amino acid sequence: CASSPGDRVTDTQYF.